The 3 T cell receptor beta chains reported below all come from one sample, sequenced in a study of CD8 T cells in ankylosing spondylitis. TCRdb re-analysed the 5' RACE reads in MiXCR, keeping a single row per CDR3 protein. The sample records 100,000 to 150,000 distinct CDR3 sequences, approximately 6.8% being singletons. The sample comprised blood, either unsorted or a sorted T cell fraction (not recorded which). The receptors come from a male donor with ankylosing spondylitis or in good health (not recorded which).

Many counts were recorded for this clonotype. The chain joins TRBV5-1 to TRBJ2-3, with TRBD2 matching 7 bases. CDR1 and CDR2 (germline): SGHRS, YFSETQ. V lost 4 bases and J lost 0; bases outside the gene matches: 2. This CDR3 is 14 amino acids long. CDR3 sequence: CASSLLASTDTQYF. The CDR3 region has the DNA TGCGCCAGCAGCCTACTAGCGAGCACAGATACGCAGTATTTT.

This clonotype has at least ten counts. This chain uses TRBV14 with TRBJ2-1; D unresolved. The CDR3 length is 13 residues. V lost 3 bases and J 10 bases, leaving 13 bases between the germline ends. In germline, CDR1 is SGHDN, CDR2 FVKESK. DNA of the CDR3: TGTGCCAGCAGCCATGGCGGCGCCAGCGAGCAGTTCTTC. It yields the protein CASSHGGASEQFF.

The V and J genes are TRBV3-1 and TRBJ2-3; maybe TRBD2 (6 bases). This CDR3 comprises 14 residues. V was trimmed by 4 bases and J by 4 bases, leaving 12 bases between them. The germline gives CDR1 LGHDT, CDR2 YNNKEL (reference sequence). CDR3 in amino acids: CASSPGTPSDTQYF. The CDR3 region has the DNA TGTGCCAGCAGCCCAGGGACTCCCTCAGATACGCAGTATTTT.